This is a list of T cell receptor beta chains from one sample in a study of regulatory T cells in long-lasting Graves disease. TCRdb re-analysed the multiplex PCR reads in MiXCR, keeping a single row per CDR3 protein. The sample holds 350,000 to 500,000 distinct CDR3 sequences, about 17% seen once. The sample was also linked to a second study, of T cells in Graves' hyperthyroidism and ophthalmopathy.

The sequences come from peripheral blood mononuclear cells (PBMCs), collected at new diagnosis, from a patient treated with antithyroid drugs. These receptors all stem from a young woman with Graves disease. Each CDR3 is given without its conserved first and last residue.

>TRBV9|TRBJ2-3
ASSAEELGSTDTQY
>TRBV12-5|TRBJ1-1
ASGFSNTEAF
>TRBV18|TRBJ2-6
ASSPDSGGSGANVLT
>TRBV7-3|TRBJ2-6
ASSRTSAGAGANVLT
>TRBV28|TRBJ2-1
ASSSLTSREQF
>TRBV10-1|TRBJ2-3
ASSEGSGRDTQY
>TRBV7-8|TRBJ1-2
ASSQGTDYGYT
>TRBV18|TRBJ2-7
ASSPPRASYEQY
>TRBV28|TRBJ1-2
ASSLLGGQGGYGYT
>TRBV10-3|TRBJ2-3
ATDRAVGDTQY
>TRBV5-1|TRBJ2-1
ASSSHGGYGTYNEQF
>TRBV27|TRBJ2-7
ASSLRIAGGSYEQY
>TRBV5-1|TRBJ2-1
ASSPGLAGAPLFEQF
>TRBV28|TRBJ2-1
ASGSGPGHEQF
>TRBV5-1|TRBJ2-7
ASSLDGRNYEQC
>TRBV28|TRBJ1-1
ASSSNRVEAF
>TRBV6-1|TRBJ1-5
ASREVRWIGQPQH
>TRBV19|TRBJ1-1
ASSRGGYEAF
>TRBV3-1|TRBJ2-5
ASSQDGGMQETQY
>TRBV7-9|TRBJ2-5
ASSSTSGHQY
>TRBV9|TRBJ1-1
ASSESGLTGNTEAF
>TRBV29-1|TRBJ2-1
SVPWISYNEQF
>TRBV6-5|TRBJ1-2
ASSYSVGDGYT
>TRBV28|TRBJ2-5
ASSLGDRAIQETQY
>TRBV20-1|TRBJ2-1
SLRPSGRYEQF
>TRBV14|TRBJ2-1
ASSQLAGFYNEQF
>TRBV20-1|TRBJ2-3
SARGPGAGAVDTQY